This T cell receptor (beta chain) was sequenced for a study of beta chain features in type 1 diabetes. Notes on the study in general: Shortening of TCRB CDR3s, moderate but significant, appeared in all four CD4+ subsets of Type 1 diabetes patients.

The germline V gene encodes CDR1 MDHEN and CDR2 SYDVKM. The CDR3 has 12 amino acids. Worth noting for this clone: The target antigen is unknown. The junction departs from the called germline gene at one end, perhaps through a read error.

Since all of the isolated RNA was reverse transcribed, expressed TCRB transcripts were what got sequenced. The data were produced by immunoSEQ multiplex PCR, yet TCRdb's version contains in-frame clones alone and is incomplete. The table has approximately 100,000 clones, roughly 28% seen once. Specimen: central memory CD4+ T cells from blood. This clonotype originated in a woman aged 18-30 years with type 1 diabetes. The chain carries TRBV28 and TRBJ2-7, with D perhaps matching TRBD1 (6 bases). CDR3 coding DNA: TGTGCCAGCAGTCCTACAGGGATGGTCGCCACCTGG. The encoded protein is CASSPTGMVATW.